This T cell receptor beta chain was found in a study of cytomegalovirus exposure and HLA in healthy donors (TCRdb year 2017). With respect to the entire study: According to an earlier analysis of around 600 of the donors, roughly 180 million T cells yielded 120 million or so unique TCR beta sequences and more than 250 Gb of sequence data. The later analysis used no new phenotypic data to find candidate immune exposures, relying instead on TCR beta sequences and their occurrence across donors. The aim of the study was to test whether cataloging public T cell receptors could identify signatures of past pathogen exposure. Class I and class II HLA loci were covered by the typing at four-digit resolution. Among the roughly 390 genotyped donors, more than 70% belonged to the genetic ancestry cluster associated with self-reported Caucasian donors. Five DR-DQ haplotypes were treated as single units for association and clustering because of strong linkage in the cohort. An early release that covered about 640 HLA-typed donors contained 250 to 350 gigabases of sequencing data and about 84 million unique TCR sequences. In addition to the first cohort of hundreds of subjects, a separate validation cohort of around 110 different subjects was used. All discovery cohort repertoires had been generated on a single sequencing platform. Among some 400 genotyped donors of the cohort, an average of approximately 240,000 unique TCR beta nucleotide sequences was sequenced per donor, of which roughly 18% were non-productive. A later analysis re-analyzed previously published TCR beta repertoires from 550 to 700 donors and added high-resolution HLA genotyping to study TCR occurrence patterns. Donor age, sex, ethnicity and CMV serostatus were compiled together with the repertoire data. To predict cytomegalovirus infection status, the study brought together high-throughput TCR immunosequencing, statistical association of individual TCRs with disease status, and machine learning. The study used immunosequencing to profile the T cell repertoires of hundreds of subjects and linked those repertoires to cytomegalovirus serostatus. A later genetic analysis used genome-wide SNP genotypes for about 55% of the 666 donors, treating that subset as a discovery cohort. An earlier analysis of some 500 of the donors used high-throughput TCR beta sequencing to judge whether each TCR beta V gene segment behaved as functional or pseudogenic. Typing coverage differed by locus: A, B, C, DRB1 and DQB1 were typed in roughly 620-640 donors, DQA1 in about 500, DPA1 in roughly 590, and DPB1 in roughly 450. Points the paper makes about the study in general: Some IMGT-functional V segments, including TRBV6-2 and TRBV6-3, could not be distinguished by the 87-base-pair reads and were therefore excluded. In a later analysis, around 15,000 TCR beta sequences were associated with specific HLA alleles at a false discovery rate of 0.05. A total of 164 TCR beta chains were listed by the study as associated with cytomegalovirus. In a later analysis, HLA-associated TCR beta chains were found to be more clonally expanded and to have lower generation probabilities than equally common non-associated chains. When HLA alleles, especially DR and DQ, strongly co-occurred, TCR associations were difficult to assign to individual alleles. The authors suggested that the approach could potentially be generalized to other disease states and immunological phenotypes. In a later analysis, most CMV-associated TCR beta chains were found to appear HLA-restricted, with HLA associations seemingly driven largely by CMV exposure. V-gene and J-gene trimming of TCR beta chains was associated with a missense DCLRE1C variant in a later genetic analysis, and the association was replicated in an independent cohort. Compared with the approximately 600-donor mean, donors in an Asian-associated ancestry cluster had fewer N-insertions in productive TCRs, according to a later genetic analysis. The cohort was sequenced for TCR beta chains only, and without alpha or paired-chain data the features that could be detected were limited. A few of the identified cytomegalovirus-associated TCR beta chains were confirmed in vitro to be specific for cytomegalovirus antigens. According to a later analysis, TCR association rates differed among HLA loci, with DRB1 alleles showing the most associated TCRs and HLA-C alleles showing the fewest. Because counts were too low, more than 15 rarely observed V segments, including chromosome 9 orphons, were excluded from the earlier analysis of around 590 of the donors. Immune exposure information for the cohort was limited to CMV serostatus. The sequencing pipeline was judged likely to have produced a cluster of highly shared sequence variants as a technical artifact. Correlated functional status among segregating V segments might be attributable to linkage disequilibrium, but an unknown experimental factor could not be ruled out. In a later analysis, several top co-occurrence clusters were reported to appear linked to parvovirus B19, influenza, CMV and Epstein-Barr virus. The classifier was reported to diagnose cytomegalovirus status with high specificity and sensitivity in both the original and validation cohorts. HLA typing was unavailable for some donors at each locus, so association tests used only the typed subset. Broadly in line with IMGT annotations, most TCR beta V segments showed up in productive rearrangements about 90% or about 30% of the time in an earlier analysis of several hundred of the donors. Most TCR sequences were seen in very few donors, while some public TCRs were found in many individuals. Roughly uniform sequencing depth across donors was assumed in presence/absence analyses, although this assumption may not hold. A further reported finding was that TCR beta sequences accurately predicted the HLA-A and HLA-B alleles for most subjects in the first cohort.

Inclusive of the bounding cysteine and phenylalanine, the CDR3 is 12 residues long. Only the CDR3 region is kept as DNA, spanning 36 bases read in frame from base 1. V is cut back by 9 bases and J by 5 bases, with 5 bases in the junction unmatched. The germline V gene (reference sequence) supplies CDR1 MNHEY and CDR2 SMNVEV. This clone was observed a few times. The antigen this receptor binds is unknown. The sample holds no much larger clone one base away, and base qualities are not on file. The library came from the immunoSEQ multiplex PCR assay. For the multiplex PCR, a mixture combining 60 forward primers for TCR Vbeta segments and 13 reverse primers for TCR Jbeta segments was used. The CDR3 region of rearranged TCR beta genes was amplified from genomic DNA with a multiplex PCR assay. The Illumina HiSeq System was used to sequence the amplified TCR beta libraries as 87-base-pair reads. In the source study's methods: A later analysis counted about 80 million unique TCR beta chains across the 500 to 850 repertoires, and 10 million to 11 million of these chains were shared by at least two donors. Raw reads were error-corrected and collapsed into unique sequences with a nearest-neighbor algorithm that merged closely related sequences to remove PCR and sequencing errors. Alignment of CDR3 sequences to IMGT reference sequences was used to assign V, D and J gene segments. For a sequence to be retained, at least a six-nucleotide match to both a V gene segment and a J gene segment was required. Rearrangements were classified as productive when the CDR3 lacked stop codons and remained in frame with V and J, and all other rearrangements were classified as non-productive. CDR3 was defined according to IMGT convention as the region running from the second conserved V-encoded cysteine to the conserved J-encoded phenylalanine. The earlier analysis of about 530 of the donors excluded any sequence lacking an unambiguous match to a single V gene segment. An earlier analysis of a few hundred of the donors classified V segments as functional when productive rearrangements were above 56.7% and as segregating when the standard deviation between donors was above 5%. A statistical classification framework was developed to diagnose cytomegalovirus status using the catalog of TCR beta chain sequences. In a later analysis, TCR nucleotide sequences were compared against IMGT/GENE-DB human TR gene sequences so that V and J genes could be assigned. The TCRdist pipeline was used in a later analysis to assign CDR3 sequences and most-parsimonious VDJ recombination scenarios. In a later analysis, every TCR beta chain was defined by the combination of its CDR3 amino acid sequence and its V-gene family, and reads without a unique V-gene family were dropped. To address suspected cross-contamination and a sequencing artifact, a later analysis removed approximately 590 highly shared, low-generation-probability nucleotide sequences. In a later analysis, a clonal expansion index for each public chain was calculated from normalized within-repertoire ranks of inferred template counts. Generation probabilities in a later analysis came from a VDJ recombination model fitted to out-of-frame rearrangements, and those results were checked against IGoR. A later analysis scored TCR-TCR, TCR-HLA and TCR-CMV co-occurrence with hypergeometric tests, applying a repertoire-size bias correction to TCR pairs. False discovery rates were estimated in a later analysis by permuting HLA or CMV assignments 20 times. A later analysis grouped co-occurring TCRs with DBSCAN, adding TCRdist sequence similarity when clustering within HLA-allele-positive subsets. Repertoires with fewer than 30,000 or more than 120,000 public chains, plus five repertoires with anomalous nucleotide sharing, were excluded from co-occurrence clustering. TCRdb holds this immuneACCESS table with in-frame rearrangements only. Some clones are missing; in checked studies, unresolved V genes explain under half, and the rest has no known cause. That table is the source of V, J and clone size, and D and trimming were worked out from the DNA. This sample is represented by 72,000 or so clones; 74% of them were singletons. The ten largest clones capture more than 9.5% of the sample.

The cohort consisted of some 670 healthy bone marrow donors. Cohort members were all nominally healthy when sampled, although unrecorded immune exposures were likely present. CMV serostatus was positive for 289 and negative for about half of the roughly 700 cohort members, and was not recorded for this donor. Every donor gave a peripheral blood sample, and the peripheral blood mononuclear cells from that sample were used for TCR beta sequencing. Genomic DNA extraction from the blood cell samples was performed with the Qiagen DNeasy Blood Extraction Kit. Rearrangement joined TRBV27 to TRBJ1-1; 8 central bases correspond to TRBD1. The specimen sequenced was PBMCs. The clonotype was recovered from a human donor in good health. The DNA sequence is TGTGCCAGTCAGGGGGCGGGGACTGAAGCTTTCTTT. It encodes CASQGAGTEAFF.